The 25 T cell receptor beta chains listed next were all sequenced from one sample in a study of T cells expressing NK-cell markers. TCRdb processed the 5' RACE reads again and assigns one entry to each CDR3 protein, with no DNA. Its listing shows about 540,000 distinct CDR3 sequences. Material: blood T cells: a sorted CD56 or NKG2C T cell subset, CD4+ or CD8+ T cells, or bulk PBMC T cells (not recorded which). The receptors shown here come from a man younger than 30 in good health.

J is TRBJ2-2 and V is TRBV5-1; TCRdb's D call of TRBD1 is untestable without DNA. The CDR3 covers 17 residues. Germline assignment: CDR1 SGHRS and CDR2 YFSETQ. CDR3 loop: CASSPPVQGVPTRELFF.

The rearrangement uses TRBV6-2 or TRBV6-3 and TRBJ1-1; no DNA is available, so the TRBD1 call from TCRdb remains unchecked. This CDR3 spans 12 amino acids. Per germline, CDR1 MNHEY and CDR2 SVGEGT. The CDR3 protein is CASGTGRTEAFF.

The rearrangement links TRBV4-2 to TRBJ2-3. CDR1 is LGHNA and CDR2 is YNFKEQ in the germline V gene. This CDR3 is built from 16 residues. The CDR3 loop reads CASSQVPARDTDTQYF.

The chain joins TRBV5-6 to TRBJ1-2. The germline CDR1 and CDR2 sequences are SGHDT and YYEEEE. This CDR3 is 16 amino acids long. The CDR3 region is CASSLDYRQPLHGYTF.

V and J are TRBV20-1 and TRBJ2-3; TCRdb's D call of TRBD2 is untestable without DNA. Germline loops: CDR1 DFQATT, CDR2 SNEGSKA (reference sequence). The CDR3 loop spans 14 amino acids. The CDR3 loop reads CSLRLAANTDTQYF.

The chain is built from TRBV5-1 and TRBJ2-3; TCRdb returns TRBD1, unconfirmable since there is no DNA. The CDR3 has 15 residues. The germline gives CDR1 SGHRS, CDR2 YFSETQ. CDR3: CASSPHSQGADTQYF.

The rearrangement links TRBV16 to TRBJ2-1. Germline V gene lookup returns CDR1 KGHSY and CDR2 FQNENV. This CDR3 is 14 amino acids long. CDR3 residues: CASSQSGAYDEQFF.

V and J are TRBV20-1 and TRBJ1-2; the D call of TRBD1 rests on TCRdb alone, since no DNA is present to check it. The length of the CDR3 is 14 residues. Germline V gene sequence: CDR1 DFQATT, CDR2 SNEGSKA (reference sequence). CDR3 region: CSARDFRGSNGYTF.

The CDR3 protein is CASSSTGGGNTIYF. The rearrangement links TRBV3-1 to TRBJ1-3; the D call of TRBD1 rests on TCRdb alone, since no DNA is present to check it. CDR1 is LGHDT, CDR2 YNNKEL, per germline (reference sequence). The length of the CDR3 is 14 residues.

The V and J genes are TRBV5-1 and TRBJ2-7. This CDR3 comprises 14 residues. Germline lookup yields CDR1 SGHRS and CDR2 YFSETQ. The CDR3 loop is CASSRTHNSYEQYF. The full variable domain, in which reference TRBV5-1 and TRBJ2-7 provide the parts outside the CDR3, is KAGVTQTPRYLIKTRGQQVTLSCSPISGHRSVSWYQQTPGQGLQFLFEYFSETQRNKGNFPGRFSGRQFSNSRSEMNVSTLELGDSALYLCASSRTHNSYEQYFGPGTRLTVT.

The chain is built from TRBV5-1 and TRBJ2-2; the D call from TCRdb, TRBD1, cannot be confirmed without DNA. The V gene's germline CDR1 is SGHRS and CDR2 YFSETQ. This CDR3 contains 16 residues. The CDR3 is CASSLQGEAYTGELFF.

This chain uses TRBV29-1 with TRBJ2-6; the D call from TCRdb, TRBD1, cannot be confirmed without DNA. CDR1 and CDR2 from the germline V gene are SQVTM and ANQGSEA. This CDR3 contains 15 residues. The CDR3: CSVRGVIEGANVLTF.

This chain uses TRBV13 with TRBJ1-5; there is no DNA to check the TCRdb D call of TRBD1. This CDR3 comprises 15 residues. Looked up from germline, CDR1 is PRHDT and CDR2 is FYEKMQ (reference sequence). The CDR3 here is CASSLGDRVAQPQHF.

The rearrangement joins TRBV6-4 to TRBJ2-6; TCRdb returns TRBD2, unconfirmable since there is no DNA. There are 14 residues in the CDR3. Germline values: CDR1 MRHNA, CDR2 SNTAGT. Here the CDR3 reads CASSVGGWTNVLTF.

The chain has TRBV5-5 and TRBJ1-4. The CDR3 has 15 residues. From germline, CDR1 is SGHKS and CDR2 YYEKEE (reference sequence). The CDR3 reads CASSFRGLTNEKLFF. The full variable domain, rest sourced from reference TRBV5-5 and TRBJ1-4, is DAGVTQSPTHLIKTRGQQVTLRCSPISGHKSVSWYQQVLGQGPQFIFQYYEKEERGRGNFPDRFSARQFPNYSSELNVNALLLGDSALYLCASSFRGLTNEKLFFGSGTQLSVL.

The V call is TRBV27, the J call TRBJ2-3; the D call of TRBD1 rests on TCRdb alone, since no DNA is present to check it. Germline V gene data show CDR1 as MNHEY and CDR2 as SMNVEV (reference sequence). This CDR3 comprises 15 residues. The CDR3 protein is CASSPGTRKSDTQYF.

This rearrangement joins TRBV12-3 or TRBV12-4 to TRBJ1-5. There are 16 residues in the CDR3. Here the CDR3 reads CASSSGEAYSNQPQHF.

The V and J genes are TRBV12-3 or TRBV12-4 and TRBJ2-3; lacking DNA, the TRBD1 call made by TCRdb goes unchecked. This CDR3 has 12 amino acids. CDR3 loop: CASGRTTDTQYF.

This rearrangement joins TRBV15 to TRBJ2-1; the TCRdb D gene call, TRBD2, has no DNA to confirm it. The CDR3 covers 15 residues. Germline assignment: CDR1 LNHNV and CDR2 YYDKDF (reference sequence). The CDR3 reads CATSELAGDTNEQFF.

The genes are TRBV10-3 and TRBJ2-1. The CDR3 contains 12 residues. The germline V gene has CDR1 ENHRY and CDR2 SYGVKD. CDR3 residues: CAISPQLGEQFF.

This chain connects TRBV10-3 to TRBJ2-7; TCRdb lists TRBD1, though no DNA is available to test this call. The germline CDR1 and CDR2 sequences are ENHRY and SYGVKD. CDR3 length: 15 residues. CDR3 in amino acids: CATRDREKRTYEQYF.

This rearrangement joins TRBV28 to TRBJ2-3; TCRdb designates TRBD1, a call that cannot be tested without DNA. The V gene's germline CDR1 is MDHEN and CDR2 SYDVKM. This CDR3 is 14 amino acids long. The CDR3 is CASSGDRITDTQYF.

The CDR3 spells CASSYSTGLRTEAFF. This chain connects TRBV6-5 to TRBJ1-1; absent DNA, TCRdb's TRBD1 call cannot be checked. The CDR3 sequence is 15 residues long. The germline V gene encodes CDR1 MNHEY and CDR2 SVGAGI.

The J gene is TRBJ2-5, the V gene TRBV5-6; TCRdb picks TRBD2, but there is no DNA to check that call. Germline CDR1 reads SGHDT; CDR2 reads YYEEEE. This CDR3 region has 17 residues. CDR3 amino acids: CASTILQGWEGQETQYF.

This chain connects TRBV5-1 to TRBJ1-1. The CDR3 covers 12 residues. The germline V gene encodes CDR1 SGHRS and CDR2 YFSETQ. This CDR3 reads CASSLDGAGAFF. The full variable domain, rest sourced from reference TRBV5-1 and TRBJ1-1, is KAGVTQTPRYLIKTRGQQVTLSCSPISGHRSVSWYQQTPGQGLQFLFEYFSETQRNKGNFPGRFSGRQFSNSRSEMNVSTLELGDSALYLCASSLDGAGAFFGQGTRLTVV.